These T cell receptor beta chains were read from a single sample in a study of Tregs in tolerant kidney transplant recipients. Data came from immunoSEQ multiplex PCR; TCRdb stores just in-frame clones and leaves some out. The repertoire holds some 110,000 clones, with around 94% as singletons. The specimen sequenced was CD4+ T cells from blood. The receptors come from a human donor in good health. Both conserved end residues are part of each CDR3. The D gene is left open where the match is weak. Clone size is given for some rows only: seen once, a few or many times, or a class if the clone is expanded.

.,TRBJ2-1,.,TRBV14,TGTGCCAGCAGCCTCGTTGCGATGGGCACCTACAATGAGCAGTTCTTC,CASSLVAMGTYNEQFF
TRBD1,TRBJ2-5,.,TRBV2,TGTGCCAGCAGTTCCGGGACAGAAGAGACCCAGTACTTC,CASSSGTEETQYF
TRBD1,TRBJ1-5,.,TRBV6-1,TGTGCCAGCAGTCTTGGACAGGGAAGCAATCAGCCCCAGCATTTT,CASSLGQGSNQPQHF
.,TRBJ2-7,.,TRBV7-7,TGTGCCAGCAGCCCATATGAATCCACTAGACCCTACGAGCAGTACTTC,CASSPYESTRPYEQYF
TRBD1,TRBJ1-5,.,TRBV7-2,TGTGCCAGCAGCCAAGACAGGGGCCAGCCCCAGCATTTT,CASSQDRGQPQHF
.,TRBJ1-1,.,TRBV7-8,TGTGCCAGCAGCTCTAAGAGTGGCACTGAAGCTTTCTTT,CASSSKSGTEAFF
.,TRBJ2-3,.,TRBV29-1,TGCAGCGTTGAAGGACTGAACACAGATACGCAGTATTTT,CSVEGLNTDTQYF
TRBD2,TRBJ2-7,.,TRBV5-1,TGCGCCAGCAGTATACTAGCGGGAGGCAACTACGAGCAGTACTTC,CASSILAGGNYEQYF
TRBD2,TRBJ2-3,.,TRBV13,TGTGCCAGCCGTCCTGTGGGAGGGGCAGATACGCAGTATTTT,CASRPVGGADTQYF
.,TRBJ2-3,.,TRBV11-3,TGTGCCAGCAGTTACTCCCGGGCCTCAGATACGCAGTATTTT,CASSYSRASDTQYF
.,TRBJ1-6,.,TRBV18,TGTGCCAGCTCAAGGGAGGAAAATTCACCCCTCCACTTT,CASSREENSPLHF
TRBD1,TRBJ2-7,.,TRBV7-8,TGTGCCAGCGGACGGAGGGACAGGTTCTACGAGCAGTACTTC,CASGRRDRFYEQYF
.,TRBJ2-6,.,TRBV4-1,TGCGCCAGCAGGAGTAACCCTTTTGGGGCCAACGTCCTGACTTTC,CASRSNPFGANVLTF
.,TRBJ1-1,.,TRBV6-6,TGTGCCAGCACCAGTCCTGGGGGCGGTAGGGAAGCTTTCTTT,CASTSPGGGREAFF
.,TRBJ1-3,once,TRBV19,TGTGCCAGTAGCAATGGGATCGGCGGGAACTCTGGAAACACCATATATTTT,CASSNGIGGNSGNTIYF
.,TRBJ2-7,once,TRBV7-3,TGTGCCAGCTCCGATGGGAGCGAGCAGTACTTC,CASSDGSEQYF
TRBD2,TRBJ2-1,.,TRBV19,TGTGCCAGTAGTATTGGGGGGGCCTACAATGAGCAGTTCTTC,CASSIGGAYNEQFF
.,TRBJ2-6,.,TRBV2,TGTGCCAGCAGTGAACCTGGGGCCAACGTCCTGACTTTC,CASSEPGANVLTF
.,TRBJ2-2,.,TRBV5-5,TGTGCCAGCAGCTCGGACGGCCTCTACACCGGGGAGCTGTTTTTT,CASSSDGLYTGELFF
TRBD2,TRBJ2-1,.,TRBV7-9,TGTGCCAGCAGCTTAGATGGCGGGAGGGCCAATGAGCAGTTCTTC,CASSLDGGRANEQFF
.,TRBJ1-2,few,TRBV14,TGTGCCAGCAGCCAATCGTACAGGCTTAATGGCTACACCTTC,CASSQSYRLNGYTF
.,TRBJ1-1,.,TRBV6-4,TGTGCCAGCAGTGCAGCCTTGAACACTGAAGCTTTCTTT,CASSAALNTEAFF
.,TRBJ1-1,.,TRBV7-6,TGTGCCAGCAGCTTATTACAGGGAGACACTGAAGCTTTCTTT,CASSLLQGDTEAFF
.,TRBJ2-7,.,TRBV6-5,TGTGCCAGCAGTTACTCGGGTGGTGGGCCCTTGTTGGAGCAGTACTTC,CASSYSGGGPLLEQYF
TRBD1,TRBJ2-7,.,TRBV27,TGTGCCAGCAGTTTATGGGACAGGGATAACGAGCAGTACTTC,CASSLWDRDNEQYF
TRBD2,TRBJ2-7,.,TRBV15,TGTGCCACCAGCACAGGACTAGCGGGGGGCTACGAGCAGTACTTC,CATSTGLAGGYEQYF
TRBD1,TRBJ1-1,.,TRBV7-3,TGTGCCAGCAGCGCCGGGACAGGGTTCTTCACTGAAGCTTTCTTT,CASSAGTGFFTEAFF
.,TRBJ1-1,.,TRBV7-2,TGTGCCAGCAGCTTATATGGGGTTATGAACACTGAAGCTTTCTTT,CASSLYGVMNTEAFF
.,TRBJ2-7,once,TRBV7-8,TGTGCCAGCAGCTTAGTCACTACCTACGAGCAGTACTTC,CASSLVTTYEQYF
TRBD1,TRBJ2-3,.,TRBV4-2,TGTGCCAGCAGCCAAGGATGGACAGGGAGCACAGATACGCAGTATTTT,CASSQGWTGSTDTQYF
.,TRBJ1-2,.,TRBV7-9,TGTGCCAGCAGCTTAGTACACTCTGGGACTAACTATGGCTACACCTTC,CASSLVHSGTNYGYTF
.,TRBJ1-1,.,TRBV25-1,TGTGCCAGTACGTACGCCATGAACACTGAAGCTTTCTTT,CASTYAMNTEAFF